The source of this TCR beta chain is a study of shared clonotypes between healthy human individuals. This CDR3 comprises 17 residues. From germline, CDR1 is SEHNR and CDR2 FQNEAQ (reference sequence). Trimming removed 1 base from V and 2 bases from J; junction bases left unmatched: 4. CD45RO-negative, CCR7-selected cells formed the naive CD8 fraction, which excluded terminally differentiated effector memory CD45RA+ cells. Those who donated, Caucasian adults without exception, all lived in Nashville, Tennessee. Whole-study results and caveats: Naive CD4 clonotypes were shared across a handful of donors at roughly 5%.

Profiling relied on immunoSEQ multiplex PCR, and the TCRdb table lists in-frame clones only, not all of them. The sample yields hundreds of thousands of clones, 80% to 95% seen once. This clone is a singleton in its sample. The antigen is not known. The gene calls are TRBV7-9 and TRBJ2-1; TRBD2 agrees at 11 bases. The sequence was obtained from a man younger than 45 in good health. Sequenced: naive CD8+ T cells sorted from blood. The CDR3 DNA reads as TGTGCCAGCAGCTTAGTTAGCGGGAGGGCCCCCTACAATGAGCAGTTCTTC. Residues: CASSLVSGRAPYNEQFF.